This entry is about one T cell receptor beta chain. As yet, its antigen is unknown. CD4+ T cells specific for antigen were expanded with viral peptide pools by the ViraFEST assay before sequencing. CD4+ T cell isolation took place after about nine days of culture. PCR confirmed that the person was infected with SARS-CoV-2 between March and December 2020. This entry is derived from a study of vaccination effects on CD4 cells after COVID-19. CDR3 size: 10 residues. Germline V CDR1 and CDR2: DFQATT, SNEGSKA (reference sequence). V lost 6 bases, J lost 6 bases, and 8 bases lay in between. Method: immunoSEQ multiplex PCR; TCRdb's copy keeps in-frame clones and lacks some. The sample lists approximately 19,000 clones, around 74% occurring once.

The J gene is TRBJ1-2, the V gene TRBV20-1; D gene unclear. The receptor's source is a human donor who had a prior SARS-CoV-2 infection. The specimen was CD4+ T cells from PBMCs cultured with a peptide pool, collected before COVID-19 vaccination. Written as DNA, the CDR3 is TGCAGTGCGGAAGGGAATGGCTACACCTTC. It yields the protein CSAEGNGYTF.